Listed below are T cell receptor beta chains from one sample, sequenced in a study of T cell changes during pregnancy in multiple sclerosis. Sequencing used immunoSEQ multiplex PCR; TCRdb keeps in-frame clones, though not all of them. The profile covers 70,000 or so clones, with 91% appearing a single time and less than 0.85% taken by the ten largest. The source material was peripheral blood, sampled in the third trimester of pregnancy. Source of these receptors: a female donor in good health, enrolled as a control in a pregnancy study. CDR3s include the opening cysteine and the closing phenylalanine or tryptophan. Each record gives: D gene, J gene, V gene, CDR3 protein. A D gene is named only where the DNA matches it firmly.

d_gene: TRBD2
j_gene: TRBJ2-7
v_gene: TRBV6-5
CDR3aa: CASSYTSGSSYEQYF

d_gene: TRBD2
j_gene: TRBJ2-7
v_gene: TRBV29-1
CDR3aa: CSVQLATESYEQYF

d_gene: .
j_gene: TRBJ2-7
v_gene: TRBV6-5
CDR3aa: CASSYEGLEQYF

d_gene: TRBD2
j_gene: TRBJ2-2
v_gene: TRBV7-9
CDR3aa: CASTPPRGDYTGELFF

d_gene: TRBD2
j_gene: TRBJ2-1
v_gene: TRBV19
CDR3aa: CASSPAGAGNEQFF

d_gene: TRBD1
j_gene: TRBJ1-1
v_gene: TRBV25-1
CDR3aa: CASSLYGGDRVTEAFF

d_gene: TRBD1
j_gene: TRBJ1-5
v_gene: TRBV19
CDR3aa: CASSMGTGSQPQHF

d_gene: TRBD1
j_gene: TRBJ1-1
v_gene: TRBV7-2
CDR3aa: CASRRQGATEAFF

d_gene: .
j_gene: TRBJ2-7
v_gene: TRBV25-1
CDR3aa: CASSEGGTWEQYF

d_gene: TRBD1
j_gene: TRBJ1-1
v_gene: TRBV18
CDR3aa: CASSPGTGTMYVTEAFF

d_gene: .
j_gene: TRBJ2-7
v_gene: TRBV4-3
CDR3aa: CASSPAGSVPSEQYF

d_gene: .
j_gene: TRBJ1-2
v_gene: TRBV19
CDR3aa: CASSIGLSGYGYTF

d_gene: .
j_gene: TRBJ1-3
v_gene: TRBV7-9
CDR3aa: CASSTRAVAGNTIYF

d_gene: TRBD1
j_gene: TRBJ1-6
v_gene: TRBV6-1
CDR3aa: CASRKGQGDHSPLHF

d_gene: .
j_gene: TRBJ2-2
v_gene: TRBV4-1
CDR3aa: CASSQGKGVWDTGELFF

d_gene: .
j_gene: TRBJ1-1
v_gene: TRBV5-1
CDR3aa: CASRSFMNTEAFF

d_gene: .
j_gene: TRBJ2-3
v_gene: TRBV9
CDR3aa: CASSVATRPTDTQYF

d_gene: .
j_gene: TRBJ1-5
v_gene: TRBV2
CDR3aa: CASSLTARYSNQPQHF

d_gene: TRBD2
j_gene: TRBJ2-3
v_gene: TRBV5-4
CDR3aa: CAITRRGTSGKGSDTQYF

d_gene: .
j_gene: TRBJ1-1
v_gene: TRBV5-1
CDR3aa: CASSFGADTEAFF